The 29 T cell receptor beta chains presented below share a single source sample, sequenced in a study of blood T cell repertoires in COVID-19. The repertoire was sequenced with immunoSEQ multiplex PCR; TCRdb's copy has only in-frame clones and lacks some. The table includes around 140,000 clones, 75% to 90% detected once. The sequenced sample was peripheral blood. All receptors derive from a human donor in a cohort sampled during active COVID-19.

The chain has TRBV11-2 and TRBJ2-2; D ambiguous. The length of the CDR3 is 14 residues. CDR1 SGHAT and CDR2 FQNNGV come from the germline V gene. Trimming cost V 5 bases and J 3 bases, with 10 bases left between them. The CDR3 DNA is TGTGCCAGCAGCATTCCTACAGACACCGGGGAGCTGTTTTTT. Its translation is CASSIPTDTGELFF.

V is TRBV7-2 and J is TRBJ1-1; D uncertain. The CDR3 covers 14 residues. V shed 1 base and J shed 1 base, with 7 bases lying between them. The germline CDR1 and CDR2 sequences are SGHTA and FQGNSA. The CDR3 loop is CASSLGRQNTEAFF. The CDR3 DNA reads as TGTGCCAGCAGCTTAGGGCGACAGAACACTGAAGCTTTCTTT.

The rearrangement joins TRBV7-9 to TRBJ1-2; no reliable D call. Germline V gene lookup returns CDR1 SEHNR and CDR2 FQNEAQ (reference sequence). CDR3 size: 14 residues. The V gene lost 1 base and the J gene lost 8 bases, with 14 bases spanning the gap. This CDR3 is CASSLVRTGGGYTF. For the CDR3, the DNA is TGTGCCAGCAGCTTAGTGCGGACGGGAGGAGGCTACACCTTC.

The chain carries TRBV28 and TRBJ2-1; TRBD1 matches at 10 bases. CDR3 length: 16 residues. V was pared by 3 bases and J by 4 bases, with 6 bases of the junction left unmatched. The germline V gene encodes CDR1 MDHEN and CDR2 SYDVKM. This chain's CDR3 is CASSFYRGQGYNEQFF. CDR3 DNA sequence: TGTGCCAGCAGTTTTTACCGGGGACAGGGGTACAATGAGCAGTTCTTC.

As concerns this clone: Other nucleotide sequences from this sample produce the same CDR3. This chain joins TRBV2 and TRBJ1-2; 11 nucleotides align to TRBD1. Germline values: CDR1 SNHLY, CDR2 FYNNEI. CDR3 length: 14 amino acids. Trimming cost V 6 bases and J 2 bases; bases outside gene matches: 2. The CDR3 protein is CASRGTGGNYGYTF. The CDR3 DNA sequence: TGTGCCAGCAGGGGGACAGGGGGAAACTATGGCTACACCTTC.

This clone was found once. The rearrangement links TRBV6-5 to TRBJ1-2; tentatively, D is TRBD1 (6 bases). Germline values: CDR1 MNHEY, CDR2 SVGAGI. V lost 4 bases and J 3 bases, leaving 9 bases between the germline ends. The CDR3 contains 13 residues. The CDR3 reads CASSLGGDYGYTF. CDR3 nucleotide sequence: TGTGCCAGCAGTTTAGGGGGAGACTATGGCTACACCTTC.

The chain couples TRBV10-3 to TRBJ1-4; 7 nucleotides align to TRBD1. Germline V gene sequence: CDR1 ENHRY, CDR2 SYGVKD. CDR3 length equals 15 residues. The V gene end was trimmed by 1 base and the J gene end by 5 bases; junction bases not matched to a gene: 4. The CDR3 bases are TGTGCCATCAGTGAGTGGACAGGAGAGAATGAAAAACTGTTTTTT. Amino acids: CAISEWTGENEKLFF.

The sample holds one count of this clone. This chain's CDR3 is CASSLFSSLNEKLFF. The DNA of the CDR3 is TGTGCCAGCAGCTTATTCTCATCACTTAATGAAAAACTGTTTTTT. The V call is TRBV7-9, the J call TRBJ1-4; D gene uncertain. CDR3 length: 15 amino acids. CDR1 SEHNR and CDR2 FQNEAQ come from the germline V gene (reference sequence). V dropped 2 bases and J dropped 4 bases, with 11 bases sitting between them.

J is TRBJ1-1 and V is TRBV5-6, with TRBD1 identical over 7 bases. Germline CDR1 SGHDT, CDR2 YYEEEE. The V gene end was trimmed by 0 bases and the J gene end by 0 bases; junction bases not matched to a gene: 5. The CDR3 consists of 16 residues. The CDR3 bases are TGTGCCAGCAGCTTGGCCGGGGGACAGATGAACACTGAAGCTTTCTTT. It specifies CASSLAGGQMNTEAFF. The full variable domain, its missing parts supplied by reference TRBV5-6 and TRBJ1-1, is DAGVTQSPTHLIKTRGQQVTLRCSPKSGHDTVSWYQQALGQGPQFIFQYYEEEERQRGNFPDRFSGHQFPNYSSELNVNALLLGDSALYLCASSLAGGQMNTEAFFGQGTRLTVV.

The chain has TRBV7-2 and TRBJ1-6; possible D gene TRBD1, 5 bases. This CDR3 region has 15 residues. V was cut by 2 bases and J by 4 bases, with 9 bases left in between. The germline CDR1 and CDR2 sequences are SGHTA and FQGNSA. CDR3 residues: CASSLRTGYNSPLHF. CDR3 in DNA: TGTGCCAGCAGCTTAAGAACAGGTTATAATTCACCCCTCCACTTT.

The gene calls are TRBV7-3 and TRBJ2-1; 8 bases match TRBD1. The CDR3 runs to 13 residues. V lost 3 bases to trimming and J lost 7 bases; unmatched junction nucleotides: 2. Germline lookup yields CDR1 SGHTA and CDR2 FQGTGA. CDR3 loop: CASSFRQGNEQFF. CDR3 DNA: TGTGCCAGCAGCTTCCGACAGGGGAATGAGCAGTTCTTC. Combining the CDR3 with reference TRBV7-3 and TRBJ2-1 gives the whole variable domain GAGVSQTPSNKVTEKGKYVELRCDPISGHTALYWYRQSLGQGPEFLIYFQGTGAADDSGLPNDRFFAVRPEGSVSTLKIQRTERGDSAVYLCASSFRQGNEQFFGPGTRLTVL.

CDR3 bases: TGTGCCATCAGGAGCGACAGAAGCAATCAGCCCCAGCATTTT. Its translation is CAIRSDRSNQPQHF. V and J are TRBV10-3 and TRBJ1-5; the D gene is possibly TRBD1 (5 bases). V was clipped by 6 bases and J by 1 base, with 10 bases between them. The CDR3 contains 14 residues. Germline CDR1 and CDR2: ENHRY and SYGVKD.

The chain uses TRBV5-1 and TRBJ2-1; D is possibly TRBD1 (6 bases). The CDR3 spans 15 residues. Trimming took off 3 bases at V and 0 bases at J, with 10 bases between the two ends. Per the germline V gene, CDR1 is SGHRS and CDR2 is YFSETQ. CDR3 sequence reads: CASSSRTASYNEQFF. The CDR3 DNA sequence: TGCGCCAGCAGCTCCCGGACAGCCTCCTACAATGAGCAGTTCTTC.

The chain is built from TRBV25-1 and TRBJ2-1; the D gene is possibly TRBD1 (8 bases). The V end was cut by 4 bases, the J end by 6 bases, with 13 bases between. The CDR3 runs to 14 residues. Germline V lookup: CDR1 MGHDK, CDR2 SYGVNS. The CDR3 region has the DNA TGTGCCAGCAGTGGACAGGGGAGGGGCAATGAGCAGTTCTTC. As protein: CASSGQGRGNEQFF.

CDR3 coding DNA: TGTGCCAGCAGTACCGATGGAGGGAACACTGAAGCTTTCTTT. Translation: CASSTDGGNTEAFF. This chain links TRBV28 with TRBJ1-1; D is unresolved. CDR1 MDHEN and CDR2 SYDVKM come from the germline V gene. V dropped 5 bases and J dropped 1 base, with 11 bases sitting between them. There are 14 residues in the CDR3.

About this clone itself: This likely comes from a read error, as the CDR3 has no conserved phenylalanine or tryptophan at its end. It is unclear where the CDR3 begins or ends on the DNA, so no DNA is shown, and the CDR3 is as TCRdb lists it. The CDR3: CASTNRGPISPKNTKISQAWWPPV. The chain is built from TRBV21-1 and TRBJ1-2; the table's D gene call, TRBD1, was not cross checked with the DNA. TRBV21-1 is deemed a pseudogene. The CDR3 numbers 24 amino acids, ends counted.

The chain links TRBV21-1 to TRBJ1-5. TRBV21-1 has pseudogene status. The CDR3 is 17 amino acids. CDR3 bases: TGTGCCAGCAGGCCCCTTGGGGAGGGGAAGCCCAATCAGCCCCAGCATTTT. Amino acids: CASRPLGEGKPNQPQHF.

This sequence joins TRBV28 and TRBJ1-5; D possibly corresponds to TRBD1 (5 bases). V dropped 4 bases and J dropped 3 bases, with 7 bases sitting between them. CDR3 length equals 13 residues. Germline CDR1 is MDHEN and CDR2 is SYDVKM. The CDR3 DNA reads TGTGCCAGCAGTTCAGGGTCCAATCAGCCCCAGCATTTT. This translates into CASSSGSNQPQHF.

V is TRBV18 and J is TRBJ2-7, with D perhaps matching TRBD1 (6 bases). Germline CDR1 reads KGHSH; CDR2 reads LQKENI. CDR3 length equals 13 residues. Trimming cost V 3 bases and J 5 bases, with 11 bases left between them. CDR3 sequence reads: CASSPQTGNEQYF. DNA for the CDR3: TGTGCCAGCTCACCCCAGACAGGAAACGAGCAGTACTTC.

The chain couples TRBV29-1 to TRBJ2-1; 10 bases are shared with TRBD1. The CDR3 runs 13 residues. V shed 4 bases and J 6 bases; nucleotides not matched to a gene: 3. The germline V gene encodes CDR1 SQVTM and CDR2 ANQGSEA. The CDR3 reads CSVGTGGFNEQFF. The CDR3 nucleotides are TGCAGCGTTGGGACAGGGGGGTTCAATGAGCAGTTCTTC.

The gene calls are TRBV29-1 and TRBJ2-3, with D possibly being TRBD2 (6 bases). CDR3 length equals 19 residues. V was pared by 0 bases and J by 6 bases, with 28 bases between. From germline, CDR1 is SQVTM and CDR2 ANQGSEA. The CDR3: CSVEDRVVSRTTLPDTQYF. The CDR3 DNA reads as TGCAGCGTTGAAGATCGTGTCGTATCCAGGACTACTCTTCCGGATACGCAGTATTTT.

Details on this clone: One end of the junction is discordant with germline, which a read error may explain. CDR3 region: CASSRGSGANVLTF. CDR3 sequence (DNA): TGTGCCAGCAGTCGGGGATCTGGGGCCAACGTCCTGACTTTC. The gene calls are TRBV24-1 and TRBJ2-6, with a possible D match to TRBD2 (5 bases). Germline CDR1 is KGHDR and CDR2 is SFDVKD. The CDR3 totals 14 residues.

V gene TRBV18 combines with J gene TRBJ2-1; D is possibly TRBD2 (5 bases). Per germline, CDR1 KGHSH and CDR2 LQKENI. Trimming took off 4 bases at V and 7 bases at J, with 11 bases between the two ends. The CDR3 contains 13 residues. This CDR3 reads CASSLGELNEQFF. CDR3 in DNA: TGTGCCAGCTCACTCGGGGAATTAAATGAGCAGTTCTTC.

The chain employs TRBV28 and TRBJ2-5; D perhaps matches TRBD1 (6 bases). CDR3 size: 16 residues. The germline V gene encodes CDR1 MDHEN and CDR2 SYDVKM. The V end lost 2 bases, the J end lost 1 base, and 14 bases lay between the germline ends. The CDR3 region is CASSLSAGTFQETQYF. The CDR3 DNA reads TGTGCCAGCAGTTTAAGTGCCGGGACATTCCAAGAGACCCAGTACTTC.

The chain combines TRBV4-3 with TRBJ2-1; D gene unclear. Germline lookup yields CDR1 LGHNA and CDR2 YSLEER. The CDR3 contains 14 residues. Trimming cost V 4 bases and J 1 base, with 8 bases left between them. CDR3: CASSPRASYNEQFF. Written as DNA, the CDR3 is TGCGCCAGCAGCCCTAGAGCATCCTACAATGAGCAGTTCTTC.

This chain connects TRBV6-6 to TRBJ2-3; TRBD1 matches 8 bases. CDR3 length: 14 amino acids. V dropped 5 bases and J dropped 3; count of bases not matched to a gene: 4. Germline CDR1 reads MNHNY; CDR2 reads SVGAGI (reference sequence). The CDR3, as DNA: TGTGCCAGCAGTGTCCAGGGGGCAACAGATACGCAGTATTTT. It codes for CASSVQGATDTQYF.

This clone appeared a single time. V and J are TRBV18 and TRBJ1-5; maybe TRBD1 (5 bases). Germline V lookup: CDR1 KGHSH, CDR2 LQKENI. The CDR3 loop spans 15 amino acids. V lost 0 bases to trimming and J lost 0 bases, with 6 bases between them. CDR3 sequence reads: CASSPPGASNQPQHF. The DNA for the CDR3 is TGTGCCAGCTCACCACCAGGGGCTAGCAATCAGCCCCAGCATTTT.

The chain carries TRBV24-1 and TRBJ2-5; TRBD2 matches 9 bases. CDR3 length: 17 amino acids. After removal of 4 bases from V and 1 base from J, the junction contained 9 bases not matched to a gene. Germline CDR1 is KGHDR and CDR2 is SFDVKD. This chain's CDR3 is CATSEPIGREGQETQYF. The CDR3 coding sequence is TGTGCCACCAGTGAACCAATCGGGCGGGAGGGCCAAGAGACCCAGTACTTC.

V is TRBV4-3 and J is TRBJ2-1; tentatively, D is TRBD2 (7 bases). The ends were cut back, 1 base at V and 6 bases at J, with 13 bases in the middle. The CDR3 runs to 15 residues. Germline V gene sequence: CDR1 LGHNA, CDR2 YSLEER. The CDR3 nucleotides read TGCGCCAGCAGCCAAGGGAGGGGGGGTGTCAATGAGCAGTTCTTC. The encoded protein is CASSQGRGGVNEQFF.